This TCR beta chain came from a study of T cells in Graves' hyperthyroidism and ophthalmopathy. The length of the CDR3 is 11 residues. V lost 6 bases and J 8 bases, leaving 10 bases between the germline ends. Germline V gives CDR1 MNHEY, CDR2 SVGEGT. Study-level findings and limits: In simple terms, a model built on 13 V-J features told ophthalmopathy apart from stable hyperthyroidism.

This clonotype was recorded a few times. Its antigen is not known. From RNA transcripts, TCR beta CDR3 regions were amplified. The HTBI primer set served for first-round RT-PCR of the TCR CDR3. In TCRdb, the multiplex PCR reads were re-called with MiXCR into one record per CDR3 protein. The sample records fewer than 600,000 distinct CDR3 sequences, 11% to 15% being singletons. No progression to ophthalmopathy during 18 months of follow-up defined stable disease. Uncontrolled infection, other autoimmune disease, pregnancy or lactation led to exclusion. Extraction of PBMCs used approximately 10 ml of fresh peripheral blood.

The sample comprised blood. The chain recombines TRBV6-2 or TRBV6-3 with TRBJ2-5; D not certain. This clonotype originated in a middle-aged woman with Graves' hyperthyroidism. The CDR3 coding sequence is TGTGCCAGCAGCCGCGACGGTACCCAGTACTTC. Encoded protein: CASSRDGTQYF.